The rows below give T cell receptor beta chains drawn from one sample of a study of T cell therapy after organ transplantation. What these receptors recognize is not known. Generated by immunoSEQ multiplex PCR, the TCRdb table keeps only in-frame clones and is missing some. Here the sample spans 50,000 or so clones, 94% being singletons. The sequenced sample was CD8+ T cells from blood, obtained before autologous CMV-specific T cell therapy. These receptors all come from a human patient who had received a solid organ transplant and had CMV disease. Each CDR3 is given with its conserved first and last residue. Fields, in order: CDR3 DNA, CDR3 protein, V gene, D gene, clone size, J gene. A D gene is named only where the DNA matches it firmly. Clone size is given for some rows only: seen once, a few or many times, or a class if the clone is expanded.

TGTGCCAGCAGCTTAGAGCGGGGCACCGGGAACTACACCTTC | CASSLERGTGNYTF | TRBV7-9 | - | - | TRBJ1-2
TGTGCCAGCAGCGTAGAGGGTGGGGACAGCATCCTTCAAAACAATGAGCAGTTCTTC | CASSVEGGDSILQNNEQFF | TRBV9 | TRBD1 | - | TRBJ2-1
TGTGCCAGCAGCTTGGCTGGGAGCCCCTCGGCTACGCAGTATTTT | CASSLAGSPSATQYF | TRBV5-8 | - | once | TRBJ2-3
TGTGCCAGCAGCTTGGGAGGGTTACCAGATACGCAGTATTTT | CASSLGGLPDTQYF | TRBV5-6 | - | few | TRBJ2-3
TGTGCCAGTACCGGGTCAGGGGTCTACGAGCAGTACTTC | CASTGSGVYEQYF | TRBV19 | - | - | TRBJ2-7
TGTGCCAGCAGTGCACTAAAAAGGACAGGGGAATTGTCACCCCTCCACTTT | CASSALKRTGELSPLHF | TRBV6-1 | TRBD1 | - | TRBJ1-6
TGTGCCTGTGGGGTACCCGAGAATCAGCCCCAGCATTTT | CACGVPENQPQHF | TRBV30 | - | once | TRBJ1-5
TGTGCCACCAGCAGAGCCCGACAGGGGTCCTACGAGCAGTACTTC | CATSRARQGSYEQYF | TRBV15 | TRBD1 | - | TRBJ2-7
TGTGCCAGCAGCTTGGCGGGAGGGTCGGCCTACGAGCAGTACTTC | CASSLAGGSAYEQYF | TRBV7-9 | TRBD2 | - | TRBJ2-7
TGTGCCAGCAGCCAAGATTCATTCATCGGGACAGGGGACACCGGGGAGCTGTTTTTT | CASSQDSFIGTGDTGELFF | TRBV4-2 | TRBD1 | - | TRBJ2-2
TGTGCCAGCAGTTGGACGGAGAACACTGAAGCTTTCTTT | CASSWTENTEAFF | TRBV27 | - | - | TRBJ1-1
TGTGCCAGCACCCCGTACGTGGGCGAAAAACTGTTTTTT | CASTPYVGEKLFF | TRBV6-6 | - | - | TRBJ1-4
TGTGCCAGCAGAGACCCGGGCGGCGGTAACACCGGGGAGCTGTTTTTT | CASRDPGGGNTGELFF | TRBV2 | - | - | TRBJ2-2
TGCGCCAGCAGTGTCGGCAGTACCTACGAGCAGTACTTC | CASSVGSTYEQYF | TRBV10-1 | - | - | TRBJ2-7
TGTGCCAGCAGCGGGACAGCTCTCTACGAGCAGTACTTC | CASSGTALYEQYF | TRBV7-9 | TRBD1 | once | TRBJ2-7
TGTGCCAGCAGCACCGGACTAGCGGGGGGCCGTCGGAATGAGCAGTTCTTC | CASSTGLAGGRRNEQFF | TRBV11-2 | TRBD2 | once | TRBJ2-1
TGTGCCAGCAGCGTGAGTAGGAACACTGAAGCTTTCTTT | CASSVSRNTEAFF | TRBV9 | - | - | TRBJ1-1
TGTGCCAGCCGCCAGGGGTCTAGTCAGCCCCAGCATTTT | CASRQGSSQPQHF | TRBV6-5 | - | - | TRBJ1-5
TGCGCCAGCAGCCAGGGAACAGGGACGTACTCCTACGAGCAGTACTTC | CASSQGTGTYSYEQYF | TRBV4-1 | - | - | TRBJ2-7
TGTGCCAGCAGCTTATGGATGACTAAGGGTCAAGAGACCCAGTACTTC | CASSLWMTKGQETQYF | TRBV7-6 | - | - | TRBJ2-5
TGCGCCAGCAGCTTGCCAGCGGGAGGGGCCAAAAACATTCAGTACTTC | CASSLPAGGAKNIQYF | TRBV5-1 | TRBD2 | - | TRBJ2-4
TGCGCCAGCAGTACCCAGATCCGAGAGGACAGGGGGTTTACAGATACGCAGTATTTT | CASSTQIREDRGFTDTQYF | TRBV10-2 | TRBD1 | once | TRBJ2-3
TGTGCCAGCAGTTTATCTGGGACAGGGCCTATGGGCTACACCTTC | CASSLSGTGPMGYTF | TRBV27 | TRBD1 | - | TRBJ1-2